This T cell receptor beta chain originates from a study of blood T cells in healthy people across ages. Together with a sample-barcoded 5' primer, a J-beta primer mix was included in a second PCR lasting about 7 to 11 cycles. TCRdb redid the calling of the 5' RACE reads with MiXCR, one entry per CDR3 protein. The repertoire holds some 1.4 million distinct CDR3 sequences, with around 39% as singletons. Peripheral blood was drawn, around 9.4 milliliters per donor. Germline loops: CDR1 SGHTA, CDR2 FQGTGA. The V segment lost 2 bases and the J segment 0 bases; nucleotides outside the gene matches: 8. The CDR3 is 17 residues long.

This TCR was recovered from a woman aged 18-29 years in good health. This rearrangement joins TRBV7-3 to TRBJ1-2; 8 positions agree with TRBD1. Material: blood. The DNA for the CDR3 is TGTGCCAGCAGCTTAGTCGTTGGGACAGGCACTAACTATGGCTACACCTTC. This translates into CASSLVVGTGTNYGYTF. The complete variable domain, with remaining parts taken from reference TRBV7-3 and TRBJ1-2, reads GAGVSQTPSNKVTEKGKYVELRCDPISGHTALYWYRQSLGQGPEFLIYFQGTGAADDSGLPNDRFFAVRPEGSVSTLKIQRTERGDSAVYLCASSLVVGTGTNYGYTFGSGTRLTVV.